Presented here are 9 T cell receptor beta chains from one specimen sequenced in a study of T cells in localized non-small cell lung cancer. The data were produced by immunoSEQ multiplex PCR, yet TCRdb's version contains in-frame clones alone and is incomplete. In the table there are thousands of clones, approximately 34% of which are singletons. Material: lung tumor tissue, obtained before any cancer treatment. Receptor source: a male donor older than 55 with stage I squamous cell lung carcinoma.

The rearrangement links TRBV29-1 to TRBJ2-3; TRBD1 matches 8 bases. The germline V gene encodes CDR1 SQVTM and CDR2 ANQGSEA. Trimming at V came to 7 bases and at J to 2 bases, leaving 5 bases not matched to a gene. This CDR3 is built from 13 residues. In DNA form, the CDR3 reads TGCAGCGACAGGGGGTGGGACACAGATACGCAGTATTTT. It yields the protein CSDRGWDTDTQYF.

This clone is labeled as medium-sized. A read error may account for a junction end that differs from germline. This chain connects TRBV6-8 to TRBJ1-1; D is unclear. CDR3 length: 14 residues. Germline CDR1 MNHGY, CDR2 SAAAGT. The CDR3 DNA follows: TGTGCCATCAGTGGGAATTGGCAGAACACTGAAGCTTTCTTT. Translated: CAISGNWQNTEAFF.

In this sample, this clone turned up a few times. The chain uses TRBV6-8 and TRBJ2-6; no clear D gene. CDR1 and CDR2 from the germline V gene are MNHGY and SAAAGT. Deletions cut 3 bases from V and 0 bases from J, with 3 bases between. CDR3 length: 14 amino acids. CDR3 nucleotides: TGTGCCAGCAGTTATAGCTCTGGGGCCAACGTCCTGACTTTC. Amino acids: CASSYSSGANVLTF.

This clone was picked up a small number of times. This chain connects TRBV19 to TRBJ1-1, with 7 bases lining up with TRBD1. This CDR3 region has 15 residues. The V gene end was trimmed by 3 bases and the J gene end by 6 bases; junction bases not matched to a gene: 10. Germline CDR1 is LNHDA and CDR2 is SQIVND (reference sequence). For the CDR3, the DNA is TGTGCCAGTAGTATGGGGACAGTAGAAATCCCTGAAGCTTTCTTT. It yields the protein CASSMGTVEIPEAFF.

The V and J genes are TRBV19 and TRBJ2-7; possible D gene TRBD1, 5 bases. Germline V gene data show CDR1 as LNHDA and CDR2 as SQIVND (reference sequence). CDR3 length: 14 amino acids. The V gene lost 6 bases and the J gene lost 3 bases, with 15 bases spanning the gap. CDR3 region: CASRPTGPHYEQYF. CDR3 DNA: TGTGCCAGTAGGCCAACAGGCCCACACTACGAGCAGTACTTC.

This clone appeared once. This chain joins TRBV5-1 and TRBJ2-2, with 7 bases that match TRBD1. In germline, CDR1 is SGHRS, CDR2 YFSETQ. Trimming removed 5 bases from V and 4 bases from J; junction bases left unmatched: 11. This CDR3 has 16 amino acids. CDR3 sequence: CASSGQDRQLTGELFF. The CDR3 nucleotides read TGCGCCAGCAGTGGCCAGGACAGGCAGCTCACCGGGGAGCTGTTTTTT.

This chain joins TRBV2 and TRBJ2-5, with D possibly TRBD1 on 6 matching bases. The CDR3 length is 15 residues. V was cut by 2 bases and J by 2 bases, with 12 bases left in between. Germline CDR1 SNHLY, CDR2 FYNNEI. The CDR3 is CASSEFGQGQETQYF. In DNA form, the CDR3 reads TGTGCCAGCAGTGAATTTGGGCAGGGGCAAGAGACCCAGTACTTC.

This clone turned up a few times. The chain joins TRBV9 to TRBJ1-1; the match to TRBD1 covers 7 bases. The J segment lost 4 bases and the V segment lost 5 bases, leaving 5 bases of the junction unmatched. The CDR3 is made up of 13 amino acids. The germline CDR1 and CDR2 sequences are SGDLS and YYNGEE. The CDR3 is CASSIQGRTEAFF. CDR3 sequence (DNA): TGTGCCAGCAGTATACAGGGGCGCACTGAAGCTTTCTTT. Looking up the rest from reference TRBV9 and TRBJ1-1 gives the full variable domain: DSGVTQTPKHLITATGQRVTLRCSPRSGDLSVYWYQQSLDQGLQFLIQYYNGEERAKGNILERFSAQQFPDLHSELNLSSLELGDSALYFCASSIQGRTEAFFGQGTRLTVV.

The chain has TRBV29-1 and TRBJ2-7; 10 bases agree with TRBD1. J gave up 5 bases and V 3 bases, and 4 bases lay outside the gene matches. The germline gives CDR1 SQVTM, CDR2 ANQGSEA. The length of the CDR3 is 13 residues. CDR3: CSVEPDRGNEQYF. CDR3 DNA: TGCAGCGTTGAGCCGGACAGGGGGAACGAGCAGTACTTC.